The 2 T cell receptor beta chains presented below share a single source sample, sequenced in a study of molecular identifiers for immune sequencing clone quantification. From the PCR reads, TCRdb called clonotypes with MiXCR, one entry per CDR3 protein. The sample consists of under 350,000 distinct CDR3 sequences, 24% of them appearing once. Sequencing input: naive CD8+ T cells from blood, with Jurkat cell RNA spiked in. Described subset: FACS-sorted CD8+CD4-CCR7+CD45RA+ naive T cells. The receptors were gathered from a human donor in good health. Some libraries in this study had Jurkat cell RNA spiked in.

About this clonotype: It may be a read error: a sequence one base away is much more abundant. The V and J genes are TRBV12-3 or TRBV12-4 and TRBJ1-1, with 7 bases fitting TRBD1. CDR3 length equals 14 residues. Trimming removed 6 bases from V and 0 bases from J; junction bases left unmatched: 4. In nucleotides, the CDR3 is TGTGCCAGCAGATCGGGACAGTTGAACACTGAAGCTTTCTTT. Encoded protein: CASRSGQLNTEAFF.

This clonotype turned up a few times. The rearrangement joins TRBV5-4 to TRBJ1-1, with 9 bases aligning to TRBD1. Trimming at V came to 3 bases and at J to 5 bases, leaving 5 bases not matched to a gene. The germline CDR1 and CDR2 sequences are SGHNT and YYREEE (reference sequence). The CDR3 spans 14 residues. CDR3 residues: CASSSEGTGTEAFF. In DNA, the CDR3 is TGTGCCAGCAGCTCGGAAGGGACAGGGACTGAAGCTTTCTTT.